The T cell receptor (beta chain) described here comes from a study of blood T cells in healthy people across ages. For this clonotype: At one end, the junction sequence differs from germline, possibly due to a read error.

Combining a sample-barcoded 5' primer with a J-beta primer mix, a second PCR ran for about 6 to 12 cycles. Each cDNA molecule, via a template-switch adaptor with 12 random nucleotides, was tagged. Using its own MiXCR run on the 5' RACE reads, TCRdb lists one record per CDR3 protein. Of some 780,000 distinct CDR3 sequences in the sample, about 56% were seen once. Donor samples were obtained from healthy Caucasian individuals from Russia, aged about 6 to 95. With each sample, at least 6 micrograms of total RNA were extracted. What was sequenced was blood. This clonotype originated in a man in his forties or fifties in good health.

The CDR3 bases are TGTGCCAGCAGCTTTGACAGCCCTAAAAGCATTCAGTACTTC. The encoded protein is CASSFDSPKSIQYF. V usage is TRBV12-3 or TRBV12-4 and J usage is TRBJ2-4; weak D call: TRBD1 (5 bases). The CDR3 extends over 14 amino acids.